The T cell receptor (beta chain) described here comes from a study of blood T cell repertoires in COVID-19. Across the study: The origin of the acute and convalescent COVID-19 samples was the United States, Italy and Spain.

Individuals drawn from 20 to 25 US areas were roughly 18 to 95 years old. Participants' reported clinical history set cohort assignment. Study processing details: Estimates of nucleated cell counts were drawn from the amplification of reference gene primers. Sequencing used immunoSEQ multiplex PCR; TCRdb keeps in-frame clones, though not all of them. The V and J calls and clone size come from that table; D and trimming were worked out from the DNA. The sample has approximately 250,000 clones, roughly four fifths seen once; the top ten hold approximately 15%. The V end was cut by 4 bases, the J end by 5 bases, with 18 bases between. The CDR3 contains 15 residues. Germline V CDR1 and CDR2: SGHRS, YFSETQ.

The source material was PBMCs or T cells enriched from blood (not recorded which). The TCR originated in a man aged 40-49 years who had recovered from COVID-19. The chain joins TRBV5-1 to TRBJ1-2; perhaps TRBD1 as D (5 bases). The CDR3 DNA reads TGCGCCAGCAGCGGAACAGGCCCCCCACCGTATGGCTACACCTTC. It yields the protein CASSGTGPPPYGYTF.